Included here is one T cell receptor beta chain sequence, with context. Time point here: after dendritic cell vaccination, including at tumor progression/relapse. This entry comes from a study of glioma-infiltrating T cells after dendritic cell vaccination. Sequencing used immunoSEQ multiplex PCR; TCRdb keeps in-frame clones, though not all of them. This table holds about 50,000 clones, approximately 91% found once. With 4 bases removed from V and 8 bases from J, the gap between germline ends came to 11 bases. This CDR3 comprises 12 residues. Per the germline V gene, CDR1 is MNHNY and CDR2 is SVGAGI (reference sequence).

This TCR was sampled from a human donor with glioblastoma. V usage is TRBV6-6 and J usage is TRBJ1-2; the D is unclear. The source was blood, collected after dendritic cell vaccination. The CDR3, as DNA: TGTGCCAGCAGTTCTTGGGTGGGCGGCTACACCTTC. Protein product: CASSSWVGGYTF.